A single sample gave rise to the 22 T cell receptor beta chains below, sequenced in a study of molecular identifiers for immune sequencing clone quantification. TCRdb re-analysed the PCR reads in MiXCR, keeping a single row per CDR3 protein. The sample holds a few hundred thousand distinct CDR3 sequences, over 20% seen once. Sequenced: naive CD8+ T cells from blood, with Jurkat cell RNA spiked in. Indicated subset: FACS-sorted CD8+CD4-CCR7+CD45RA+ naive T cells. The receptors originated from a human donor in good health. Some libraries in this study had Jurkat cell RNA spiked in.

This clonotype was observed at least ten times. The chain uses TRBV4-1 and TRBJ1-5; D ambiguous. V lost 1 base, J lost 4 bases, and 5 bases lay in between. Germline-derived CDR1 and CDR2 are MGHRA and YSYEKL. The CDR3 totals 13 residues. This CDR3 reads CASSQGENQPQHF. The CDR3 DNA reads TGCGCCAGCAGCCAAGGAGAGAATCAGCCCCAGCATTTT.

Of note for this clonotype: Since a much larger clone is just one base distant, this may be a read error. The rearrangement uses TRBV29-1 and TRBJ1-2, with 8 bases fitting TRBD1. The germline V gene has CDR1 SQVTM and CDR2 ANQGSEA. This CDR3 has 13 amino acids. DNA for the CDR3: TGCAACGGCGAGACAGGGGAGAACTATGGCTACACCTTC. Its translation is CNGETGENYGYTF.

The chain joins TRBV9 to TRBJ2-5, with TRBD1 as a possible D gene (6 bases). Germline loops: CDR1 SGDLS, CDR2 YYNGEE. V was shortened by 0 bases and J by 2 bases, with 8 bases between the two germline ends. The CDR3 extends over 14 amino acids. For the CDR3, the DNA is TGTGCCAGCAGCGTAGAGACAGGTCAAGAGACCCAGTACTTC. Its protein is CASSVETGQETQYF. Using reference TRBV9 and TRBJ2-5 for the parts outside the CDR3, the full variable domain is DSGVTQTPKHLITATGQRVTLRCSPRSGDLSVYWYQQSLDQGLQFLIQYYNGEERAKGNILERFSAQQFPDLHSELNLSSLELGDSALYFCASSVETGQETQYFGPGTRLLVL.

This clonotype was found many times. The gene calls are TRBV6-1 and TRBJ1-5, with D perhaps TRBD1 (5 bases). The CDR3 spans 16 residues. The germline V gene encodes CDR1 MNHNS and CDR2 SASEGT. V was pared by 0 bases and J by 0 bases, with 9 bases between. CDR3 in amino acids: CASSEARAFSNQPQHF. The CDR3 region has the DNA TGTGCCAGCAGTGAAGCCAGGGCTTTTAGCAATCAGCCCCAGCATTTT.

The V and J genes are TRBV5-3 and TRBJ2-7; D not resolved. TRBV5-3 is sorted into the ORF group, with uncertain function. The V gene lost 8 bases and the J gene lost 2 bases, with 23 bases spanning the gap. CDR3 length: 16 amino acids. As DNA, the CDR3 is TGTGCCAGCAGCAACCGCTCGAAGTCGGACCCCTACGAGCAGTACTTC. Protein product: CASSNRSKSDPYEQYF.

The J gene is TRBJ2-6, the V gene TRBV24-1; unclear D gene. Germline V gene sequence: CDR1 KGHDR, CDR2 SFDVKD. Trimming took 5 bases from V and 0 from J, leaving 7 bases between them. The CDR3 has 15 amino acids. The CDR3 DNA sequence: TGTGCCACCAGTGCGTCGGGCTCTGGGGCCAACGTCCTGACTTTC. The encoded protein is CATSASGSGANVLTF.

This clonotype was picked up a small number of times. This sequence joins TRBV6-6 and TRBJ1-2; TRBD1 agrees at 9 bases. J lost 7 bases, V lost 6 bases, and 6 bases had no gene match. CDR3 size: 13 residues. Per the germline V gene, CDR1 is MNHNY and CDR2 is SVGAGI (reference sequence). The CDR3: CASSLQGAVGYTF. The CDR3 nucleotides read TGTGCCAGCAGCCTACAGGGGGCGGTTGGCTACACCTTC.

Only a few counts were recorded for this clonotype. The chain employs TRBV11-2 and TRBJ2-5; 9 bases line up with TRBD1. V lost 6 bases and J lost 0; bases outside the gene matches: 5. CDR1 SGHAT and CDR2 FQNNGV come from the germline V gene. The CDR3 has 15 residues. The CDR3 is CASRSWTGDQETQYF. The CDR3 region has the DNA TGTGCCAGCAGATCCTGGACAGGGGACCAAGAGACCCAGTACTTC.

This clonotype was recorded a few times. The chain employs TRBV19 and TRBJ1-6; TRBD1 matches 8 bases. Looked up from germline, CDR1 is LNHDA and CDR2 is SQIVND (reference sequence). CDR3 size: 15 residues. The V and J ends lost 10 bases and 3 bases, in that order; junction bases with no gene match: 8. The CDR3 loop is CATAWTGSYNSPLHF. The CDR3 nucleotides are TGTGCCACTGCCTGGACAGGGAGCTATAATTCACCCCTCCACTTT.

The chain links TRBV27 to TRBJ2-7; TRBD1 matches at 9 bases. The V segment lost 2 bases and the J segment 0 bases; nucleotides outside the gene matches: 5. The germline gives CDR1 MNHEY, CDR2 SMNVEV (reference sequence). The CDR3 is 16 residues long. In nucleotides, the CDR3 is TGTGCCAGCAGTTTAGGGGGACAGGGTTTCTCCTACGAGCAGTACTTC. Its translation is CASSLGGQGFSYEQYF.

As for this clonotype: A much bigger clone sits one base away, suggesting this may be a read error. The V gene is TRBV30, the J gene TRBJ1-1; D possibly corresponds to TRBD1 (5 bases). CDR1 is GTSNPN and CDR2 is SVGIG in the germline V gene (reference sequence). CDR3 length: 13 amino acids. The CDR3, as DNA: TGTGCCTGGAGCCCTGAGGCGGACACTGAATCTTTCTTT. Protein sequence: CAWSPEADTESFF.

This clonotype showed up many times. This rearrangement joins TRBV6-5 to TRBJ2-1; 11 bases agree with TRBD2. V gave up 2 bases and J gave up 9 bases; unmatched junction bases: 6. Germline CDR1 and CDR2: MNHEY and SVGAGI. The CDR3 runs 15 residues. The CDR3 DNA reads TGTGCCAGCAGTTACGGTAGCGGGGGGGTATTTGAGCAGTTCTTC. Encoded protein: CASSYGSGGVFEQFF.

This clonotype has a handful of counts. The conserved final phenylalanine or tryptophan is absent from the CDR3, which likely points to a read error. This chain joins TRBV5-1 and TRBJ2-7, with D perhaps being TRBD1 or TRBD2 (6 bases each). In germline, CDR1 is SGHRS, CDR2 YFSETQ. The CDR3 contains 14 residues. V was pared by 2 bases and J by 4 bases, with 13 bases between. This CDR3 is CASSFSGGAYEQYL. In DNA form, the CDR3 reads TGCGCCAGCAGCTTTTCCGGGGGCGCTTACGAGCAGTACCTC.

This clonotype was seen at least ten times. The chain recombines TRBV24-1 with TRBJ2-1; D gene ambiguous. The CDR3 runs to 15 residues. The V gene lost 9 bases and the J gene lost 4 bases, with 18 bases spanning the gap. Germline lookup yields CDR1 KGHDR and CDR2 SFDVKD. CDR3 amino acids: CATPPACRIYNEQFF. CDR3 nucleotide sequence: TGTGCCACCCCCCCGGCCTGCAGAATATACAATGAGCAGTTCTTC.

This clonotype was detected many times. The rearrangement uses TRBV4-1 and TRBJ2-3; D might be TRBD1 or TRBD2, each matching 5 bases. CDR1 and CDR2 (germline): MGHRA, YSYEKL. V was pared by 3 bases and J by 4 bases, with 11 bases between. There are 14 residues in the CDR3. Written as DNA, the CDR3 is TGCGCCAGCAGCCAGACCCAGGGAGCAGATACGCAGTATTTT. This sequence encodes CASSQTQGADTQYF.

In the case of this clonotype: Given a much more abundant clone one base away, this may be a read error. The J gene is TRBJ2-1, the V gene TRBV11-3, with 15 bases that match TRBD2. The germline gives CDR1 SGHNT, CDR2 YENEEA. This CDR3 spans 18 amino acids. The CDR3 here is CASSLNPGLAGGPYEQLF. CDR3 DNA: TGTGCCAGCAGCTTAAATCCCGGACTAGCGGGAGGGCCTTATGAGCAGCTCTTC.

Notes on this clonotype: The germline gene is not matched at one end of the junction; a read error may be the cause. J is TRBJ2-7 and V is TRBV20-1; no clear D gene. The germline CDR1 and CDR2 sequences are DFQATT and SNEGSKA (reference sequence). This CDR3 has 14 amino acids. CDR3 coding DNA: TGCAGTGCTATCCCGAGTATGGGTCCCTACGAGCGGTACTTC. It translates to CSAIPSMGPYERYF.

In its sample, this clonotype was seen many times. The chain links TRBV30 to TRBJ2-3; no reliable D call. V lost 8 bases and J lost 7, with 16 bases in between. Germline values: CDR1 GTSNPN, CDR2 SVGIG (reference sequence). The CDR3 spans 12 residues. This chain's CDR3 is CAPHPGANTQYF. DNA for the CDR3: TGTGCCCCCCACCCCGGAGCGAATACGCAGTATTTT.

Regarding this clonotype: At one end, the junction sequence differs from germline, possibly due to a read error. The chain couples TRBV28 to TRBJ2-7; the D call may be TRBD1 or TRBD2 (5 bases each). The CDR3 contains 16 residues. Germline V gene lookup returns CDR1 MDHEN and CDR2 SYDVKM. The CDR3 DNA reads TGTGCCGGCAGTTTAGAGGGACGGAGCATATACTACGAGCAGTACTTC. Translation gives CAGSLEGRSIYYEQYF.

This clonotype was counted ten times or more. The chain recombines TRBV12-3 or TRBV12-4 with TRBJ2-3, with D hard to call. V lost 6 bases, J lost 3 bases, and 10 bases lay in between. The CDR3 has 13 amino acids. This chain's CDR3 is CASSVILTDTQYF. The DNA for the CDR3 is TGTGCCAGCAGCGTAATTTTAACAGATACGCAGTATTTT.

This clonotype was seen once. The junction departs from germline at one end; a sequencing error may be responsible. This chain links TRBV4-1 with TRBJ2-3; D call uncertain. This CDR3 is 14 amino acids long. Germline V gene lookup returns CDR1 MGHRA and CDR2 YSYEKL. The CDR3 DNA sequence: TGCGCCAACAGCCAAGATCCCCCGGGAGATACGCAGTATTTT. This codes for CANSQDPPGDTQYF.

The gene calls are TRBV7-9 and TRBJ2-5; no definite D call. CDR1 and CDR2 (germline): SEHNR, FQNEAQ (reference sequence). This CDR3 has 13 amino acids. Between the trimmed V and J ends, which lost 3 bases and 2 bases, there was a span of 7 bases. This CDR3 is CASSFRLQETQYF. Here the CDR3 DNA reads TGTGCCAGCAGCTTCAGACTGCAAGAGACCCAGTACTTC. The variable domain in full, completed from reference TRBV7-9 and TRBJ2-5, reads DTGVSQNPRHKITKRGQNVTFRCDPISEHNRLYWYRQTLGQGPEFLTYFQNEAQLEKSRLLSDRFSAERPKGSFSTLEIQRTEQGDSAMYLCASSFRLQETQYFGPGTRLLVL.